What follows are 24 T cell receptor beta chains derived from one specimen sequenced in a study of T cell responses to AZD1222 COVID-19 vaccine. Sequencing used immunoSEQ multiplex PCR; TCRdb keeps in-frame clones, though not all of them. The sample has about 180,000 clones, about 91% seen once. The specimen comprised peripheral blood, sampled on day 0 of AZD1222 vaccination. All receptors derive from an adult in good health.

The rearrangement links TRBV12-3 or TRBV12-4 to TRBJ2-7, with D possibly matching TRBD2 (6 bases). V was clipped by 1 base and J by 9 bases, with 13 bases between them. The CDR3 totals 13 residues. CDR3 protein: CASSLGAREVQYF. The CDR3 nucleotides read TGTGCCAGCAGTTTAGGGGCCAGGGAGGTGCAGTACTTC.

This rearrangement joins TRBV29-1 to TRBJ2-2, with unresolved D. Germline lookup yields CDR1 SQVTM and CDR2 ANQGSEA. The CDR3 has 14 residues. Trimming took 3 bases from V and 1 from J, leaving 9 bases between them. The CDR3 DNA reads TGCAGCGTTGAGGCCACTTGGAACACCGGGGAGCTGTTTTTT. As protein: CSVEATWNTGELFF.

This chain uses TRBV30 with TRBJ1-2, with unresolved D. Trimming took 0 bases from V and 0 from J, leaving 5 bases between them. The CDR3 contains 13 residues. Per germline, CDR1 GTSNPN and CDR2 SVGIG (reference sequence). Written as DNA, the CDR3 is TGTGCCTGGAGTGTAAACACTAACTATGGCTACACCTTC. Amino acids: CAWSVNTNYGYTF.

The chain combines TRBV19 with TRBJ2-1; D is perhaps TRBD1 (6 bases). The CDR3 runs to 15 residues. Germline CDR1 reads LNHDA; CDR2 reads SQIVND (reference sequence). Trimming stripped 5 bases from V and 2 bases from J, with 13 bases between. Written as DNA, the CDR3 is TGTGCCAGTAGTGCGGCAGGGGTAACCTACAATGAGCAGTTCTTC. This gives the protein CASSAAGVTYNEQFF.

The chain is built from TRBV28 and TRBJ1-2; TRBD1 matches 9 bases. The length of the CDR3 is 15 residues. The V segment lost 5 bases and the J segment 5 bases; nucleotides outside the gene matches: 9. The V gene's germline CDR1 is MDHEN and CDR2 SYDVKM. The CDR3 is CASSDGTGRLYGYTF. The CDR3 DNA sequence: TGTGCCAGCAGTGATGGGACAGGGAGACTGTATGGCTACACCTTC.

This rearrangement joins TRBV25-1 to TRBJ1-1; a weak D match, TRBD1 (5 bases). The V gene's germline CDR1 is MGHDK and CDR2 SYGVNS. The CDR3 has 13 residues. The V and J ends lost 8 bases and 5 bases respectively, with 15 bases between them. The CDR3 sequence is CASSAGRGTEAFF. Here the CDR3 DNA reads TGTGCCAGCTCGGCAGGGCGAGGGACTGAAGCTTTCTTT.

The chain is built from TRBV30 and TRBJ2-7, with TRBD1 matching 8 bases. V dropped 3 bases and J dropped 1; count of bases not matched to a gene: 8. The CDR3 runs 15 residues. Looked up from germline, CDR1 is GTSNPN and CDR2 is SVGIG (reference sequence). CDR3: CAWRASTGVSYEQYF. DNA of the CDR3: TGTGCCTGGAGGGCCTCGACAGGGGTTTCCTACGAGCAGTACTTC.

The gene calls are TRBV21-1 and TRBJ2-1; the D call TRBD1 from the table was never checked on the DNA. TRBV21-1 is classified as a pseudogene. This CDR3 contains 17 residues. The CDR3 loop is CASNPPSGSRSYNEQFF. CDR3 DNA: TGTGCCAGCAACCCCCCATCAGGCTCCAGATCCTACAATGAGCAGTTCTTC.

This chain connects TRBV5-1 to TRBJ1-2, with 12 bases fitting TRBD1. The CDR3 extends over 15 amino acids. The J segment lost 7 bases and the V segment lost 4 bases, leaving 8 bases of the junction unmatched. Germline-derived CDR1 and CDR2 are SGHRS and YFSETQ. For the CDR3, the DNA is TGCGCCAGCAGCCCGGGACAGGGGGCCGGGGGTGGCTACACCTTC. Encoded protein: CASSPGQGAGGGYTF.

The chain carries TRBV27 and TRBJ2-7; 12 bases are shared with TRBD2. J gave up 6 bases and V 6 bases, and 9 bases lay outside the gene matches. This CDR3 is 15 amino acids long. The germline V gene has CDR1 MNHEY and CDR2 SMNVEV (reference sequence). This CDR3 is CASRRGLAGRFEQYF. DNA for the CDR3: TGTGCCAGCAGGAGGGGACTAGCGGGCCGGTTCGAGCAGTACTTC.

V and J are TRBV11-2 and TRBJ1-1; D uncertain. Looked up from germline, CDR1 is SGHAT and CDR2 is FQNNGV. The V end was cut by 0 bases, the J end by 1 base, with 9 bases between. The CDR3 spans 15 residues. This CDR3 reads CASSLDLPKNTEAFF. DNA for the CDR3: TGTGCCAGCAGCTTAGATCTCCCGAAGAACACTGAAGCTTTCTTT. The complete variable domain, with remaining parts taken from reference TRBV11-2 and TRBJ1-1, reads EAGVAQSPRYKIIEKRQSVAFWCNPISGHATLYWYQQILGQGPKLLIQFQNNGVVDDSQLPKDRFSAERLKGVDSTLKIQPAKLEDSAVYLCASSLDLPKNTEAFFGQGTRLTVV.

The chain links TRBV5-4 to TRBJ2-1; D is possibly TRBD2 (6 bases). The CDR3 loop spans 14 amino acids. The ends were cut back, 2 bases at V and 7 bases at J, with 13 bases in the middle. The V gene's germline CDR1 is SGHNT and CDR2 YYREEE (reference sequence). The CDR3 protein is CASSFGTHLNEQFF. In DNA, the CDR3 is TGTGCCAGCAGCTTCGGGACTCACCTAAATGAGCAGTTCTTC.

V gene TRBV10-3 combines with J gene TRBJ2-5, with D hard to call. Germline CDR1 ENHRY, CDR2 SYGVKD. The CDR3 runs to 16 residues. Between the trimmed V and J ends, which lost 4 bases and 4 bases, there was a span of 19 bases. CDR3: CAISGNSPFDPETQYF. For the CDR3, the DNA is TGTGCCATCAGTGGGAACTCGCCGTTCGACCCAGAGACCCAGTACTTC.

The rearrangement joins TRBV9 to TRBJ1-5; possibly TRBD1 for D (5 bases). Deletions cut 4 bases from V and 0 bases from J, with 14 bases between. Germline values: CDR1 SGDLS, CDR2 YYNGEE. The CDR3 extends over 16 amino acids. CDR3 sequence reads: CASSPESGVSNQPQHF. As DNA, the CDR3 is TGTGCCAGCAGCCCTGAGTCGGGGGTTAGCAATCAGCCCCAGCATTTT.

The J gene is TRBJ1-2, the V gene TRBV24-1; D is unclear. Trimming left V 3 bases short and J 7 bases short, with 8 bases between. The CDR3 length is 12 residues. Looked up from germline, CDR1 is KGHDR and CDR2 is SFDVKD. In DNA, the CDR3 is TGTGCCACCAGTGATCGGACGGCTGGCTACACCTTC. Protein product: CATSDRTAGYTF.

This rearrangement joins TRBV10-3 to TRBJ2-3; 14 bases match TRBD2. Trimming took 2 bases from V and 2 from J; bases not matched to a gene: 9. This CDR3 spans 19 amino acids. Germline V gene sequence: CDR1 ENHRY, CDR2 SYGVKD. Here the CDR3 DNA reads TGTGCCATCAGTGAGACGGGACTAGCGGGAGAGGGCCCCACAGATACGCAGTATTTT. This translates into CAISETGLAGEGPTDTQYF.

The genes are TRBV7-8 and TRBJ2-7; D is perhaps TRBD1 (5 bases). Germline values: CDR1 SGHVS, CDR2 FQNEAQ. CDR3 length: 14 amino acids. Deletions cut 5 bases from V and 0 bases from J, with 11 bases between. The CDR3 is CASSRDSASYEQYF. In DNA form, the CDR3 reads TGTGCCAGCAGCCGAGACAGTGCCTCCTACGAGCAGTACTTC. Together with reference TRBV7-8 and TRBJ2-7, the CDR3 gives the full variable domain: GAGVSQSPRYKVAKRGQDVALRCDPISGHVSLFWYQQALGQGPEFLTYFQNEAQLDKSGLPSDRFFAERPEGSVSTLKIQRTQQEDSAVYLCASSRDSASYEQYFGPGTRLTVT.

CDR3 loop: CASSIQKGGINEQFF. CDR3 bases: TGTGCCAGTAGTATACAAAAGGGAGGTATCAATGAGCAGTTCTTC. The chain employs TRBV19 and TRBJ2-1; D might be TRBD2 (6 bases). The CDR3 consists of 15 residues. Germline CDR1 reads LNHDA; CDR2 reads SQIVND (reference sequence). V lost 2 bases, J lost 6 bases, and 14 bases lay in between.

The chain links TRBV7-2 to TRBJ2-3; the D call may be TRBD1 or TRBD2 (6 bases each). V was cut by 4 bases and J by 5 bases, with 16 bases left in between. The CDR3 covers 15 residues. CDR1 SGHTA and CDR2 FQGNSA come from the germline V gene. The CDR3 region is CASSSTGGGLDTQYF. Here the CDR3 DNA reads TGTGCCAGCAGCTCGACCGGGGGCGGGTTAGATACGCAGTATTTT.

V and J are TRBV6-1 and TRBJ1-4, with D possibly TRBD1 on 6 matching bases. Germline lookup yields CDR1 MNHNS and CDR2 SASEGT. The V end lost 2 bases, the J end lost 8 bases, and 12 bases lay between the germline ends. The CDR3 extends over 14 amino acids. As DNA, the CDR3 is TGTGCCAGCAGTGAACTGGGGGCACGAGAAAAACTGTTTTTT. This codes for CASSELGAREKLFF.

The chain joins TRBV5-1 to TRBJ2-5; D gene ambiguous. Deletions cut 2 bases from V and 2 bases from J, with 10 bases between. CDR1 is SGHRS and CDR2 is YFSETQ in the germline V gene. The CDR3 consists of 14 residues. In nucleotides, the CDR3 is TGCGCCAGCAGCTTCTCGGACGGGCAAGAGACCCAGTACTTC. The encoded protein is CASSFSDGQETQYF.

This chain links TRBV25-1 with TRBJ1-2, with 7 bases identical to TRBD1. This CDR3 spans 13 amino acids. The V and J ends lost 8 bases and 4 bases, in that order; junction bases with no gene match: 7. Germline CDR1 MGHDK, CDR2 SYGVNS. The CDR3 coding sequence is TGTGCCAGCGGAGAACAGGGGCTCTATGGCTACACCTTC. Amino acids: CASGEQGLYGYTF.

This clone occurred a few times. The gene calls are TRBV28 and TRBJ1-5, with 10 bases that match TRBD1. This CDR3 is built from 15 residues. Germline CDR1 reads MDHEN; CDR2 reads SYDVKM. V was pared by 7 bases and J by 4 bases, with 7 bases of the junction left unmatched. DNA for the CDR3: TGTGCCAGCACCGCCGGGACAGGGGAAAATCAGCCCCAGCATTTT. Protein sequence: CASTAGTGENQPQHF.

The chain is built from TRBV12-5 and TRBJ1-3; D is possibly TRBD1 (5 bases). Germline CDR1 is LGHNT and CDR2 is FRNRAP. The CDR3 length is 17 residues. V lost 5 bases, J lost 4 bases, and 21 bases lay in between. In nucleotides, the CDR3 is TGTGCTAGTGGTCCAGGACAACCCGACACTGAGGGAAACACCATATATTTT. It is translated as CASGPGQPDTEGNTIYF.